One and the same sample provided the 13 T cell receptor beta chains below, sequenced in a study of blood T cell repertoires in COVID-19. TCRdb's copy holds only in-frame clones and misses some; the assay was immunoSEQ multiplex PCR. Of some 220,000 clones listed, around 83% are singletons. Sample: peripheral blood. Source of these receptors: a middle-aged man with active or convalescent COVID-19.

The count of this clone is one. The rearrangement uses TRBV12-3 or TRBV12-4 and TRBJ2-1; possibly TRBD1 for D (6 bases). The CDR3 spans 13 residues. V dropped 7 bases and J dropped 4 bases, with 11 bases sitting between them. The CDR3: CASTRDKYNEQFF. In nucleotides, the CDR3 is TGTGCCAGCACTCGGGACAAATACAATGAGCAGTTCTTC.

This sequence joins TRBV15 and TRBJ2-2; D is perhaps TRBD2 (6 bases). Germline-derived CDR1 and CDR2 are LNHNV and YYDKDF (reference sequence). Trimming removed 11 bases from V and 2 bases from J, with 39 bases in between. The CDR3 covers 22 residues. The CDR3 DNA follows: TGTGCCCCCCGCAGATCCACGGGGCCTTCCCCAGGGCGGGATCCAAACACCGGGGAGCTGTTTTTT. It translates to CAPRRSTGPSPGRDPNTGELFF.

The V gene is TRBV27, the J gene TRBJ2-7, with D possibly TRBD1 on 6 matching bases. V shed 7 bases and J shed 1 base, with 14 bases lying between them. CDR1 is MNHEY, CDR2 SMNVEV, per germline (reference sequence). The CDR3 is made up of 14 amino acids. CDR3 loop: CASNVRDKSYEQYV. CDR3 nucleotide sequence: TGTGCCAGCAACGTACGGGACAAATCCTACGAGCAGTACGTC.

Regarding this clone: Compared with germline, one end of the junction differs, possibly owing to a read error. The chain links TRBV3-1 (or the pseudogene TRBV3-2) to TRBJ2-1; 7 bases are a match to TRBD2. The CDR3 contains 15 residues. The germline CDR1 and CDR2 sequences are LGHDT and YNNKEL (reference sequence). DNA of the CDR3: TGTGCCAGCAGTCAAGGCCCCGGGGGGAGCCCGGAGCAGTTCTTC. It encodes CASSQGPGGSPEQFF.

The chain employs TRBV2 and TRBJ2-1, with 7 bases identical to TRBD2. CDR1 is SNHLY, CDR2 FYNNEI, per germline. V was pared by 6 bases and J by 4 bases, with 6 bases of the junction left unmatched. This CDR3 spans 14 amino acids. The chain's CDR3 is CASSPGRGYNEQFF. The CDR3 region has the DNA TGTGCCAGCAGCCCAGGGAGGGGTTACAATGAGCAGTTCTTC.

The genes are TRBV19 and TRBJ2-2, with 10 positions matching TRBD2. J gave up 7 bases and V 5 bases, and 4 bases lay outside the gene matches. Germline V gene data show CDR1 as LNHDA and CDR2 as SQIVND (reference sequence). The CDR3 extends over 14 amino acids. Here the CDR3 DNA reads TGTGCCAGTAGTCTAGCGGGAGCCGGCGGGGAGCTGTTTTTT. It is translated as CASSLAGAGGELFF. Full variable domain (outside the CDR3, taken from reference TRBV19 and TRBJ2-2): DGGITQSPKYLFRKEGQNVTLSCEQNLNHDAMYWYRQDPGQGLRLIYYSQIVNDFQKGDIAEGYSVSREKKESFPLTVTSAQKNPTAFYLCASSLAGAGGELFFGEGSRLTVL.

This clone was found a few times. The rearrangement uses TRBV10-3 and TRBJ1-5; D perhaps matches TRBD1 (5 bases). The CDR3 contains 15 residues. The germline V gene has CDR1 ENHRY and CDR2 SYGVKD. V lost 3 bases to trimming and J lost 0 bases, with 9 bases between them. CDR3 sequence (DNA): TGTGCCATCAGTGAAAAAGGGGTTAGCAATCAGCCCCAGCATTTT. Translated, it gives CAISEKGVSNQPQHF.

V usage is TRBV5-4 and J usage is TRBJ2-7, with D possibly matching TRBD1 (6 bases). The ends were cut back, 3 bases at V and 4 bases at J, with 17 bases in the middle. Germline V gives CDR1 SGHNT, CDR2 YYREEE (reference sequence). This CDR3 comprises 15 residues. The CDR3 sequence is CASSSGQRGFYEQYV. CDR3 DNA sequence: TGTGCCAGCAGCTCAGGACAGAGGGGTTTTTACGAGCAGTACGTC.

The chain has TRBV28 and TRBJ1-2, with 8 bases identical to TRBD1. The CDR3 loop spans 13 amino acids. After removal of 2 bases from V and 8 bases from J, the junction contained 4 bases not matched to a gene. In germline, CDR1 is MDHEN, CDR2 SYDVKM. The CDR3 coding sequence is TGTGCCAGCAGTTTAGTTCACAGGGGGGGCTACACCTTC. It is translated as CASSLVHRGGYTF.

The chain links TRBV13 to TRBJ1-3; the D is unclear. Looked up from germline, CDR1 is PRHDT and CDR2 is FYEKMQ (reference sequence). This CDR3 comprises 14 residues. Trimming left V 5 bases short and J 3 bases short, with 11 bases between. The CDR3 loop is CASSHRRIGNTIYF. CDR3 nucleotide sequence: TGTGCCAGCAGCCACCGGAGGATTGGAAACACCATATATTTT.

The chain uses TRBV6-5 and TRBJ1-1; tentatively, D is TRBD1 (5 bases). The CDR3 is made up of 15 amino acids. Germline V gene lookup returns CDR1 MNHEY and CDR2 SVGAGI. Between the trimmed V and J ends, which lost 5 bases and 0 bases, there was a span of 13 bases. The CDR3 spells CASSREGNMNTEAFF. In DNA, the CDR3 is TGTGCCAGCAGTCGGGAGGGGAACATGAACACTGAAGCTTTCTTT.

V usage is TRBV5-1 and J usage is TRBJ2-7; 9 nucleotides agree with TRBD1. Germline V gives CDR1 SGHRS, CDR2 YFSETQ. V shed 0 bases and J 3 bases; nucleotides not matched to a gene: 7. The CDR3 consists of 16 residues. CDR3 sequence: CASSLAPPGQGYEQYF. CDR3 nucleotides: TGCGCCAGCAGCTTGGCCCCCCCGGGACAGGGCTACGAGCAGTACTTC.

The chain recombines TRBV6-6 with TRBJ1-4; tentative D call: TRBD1 (6 bases). Germline loops: CDR1 MNHNY, CDR2 SVGAGI (reference sequence). The CDR3 covers 16 residues. V dropped 4 bases and J dropped 6 bases, with 18 bases sitting between them. In DNA, the CDR3 is TGTGCCAGCAGTTCCCCTCTCAGGGGCGCGGATGAAAAACTGTTTTTT. This translates into CASSSPLRGADEKLFF.